Listed below are T cell receptor beta chains from one sample, sequenced in a study of cytomegalovirus exposure and HLA in healthy donors. Sequenced by immunoSEQ multiplex PCR; TCRdb stores in-frame clones only, minus some. The sample holds some 87,000 clones, roughly 80% seen once. Sequencing was carried out using PBMCs. The receptors were gathered from a middle-aged woman in good health and CMV-seropositive. Both conserved end residues are part of each CDR3. A D gene is named only where the DNA matches it firmly. Size values are once, few and many counts, or a class for expanded clones, and some rows have none.

>.|TRBJ1-2|TRBD1|TRBV6-1
CASSELRQGGYGYTF
TGTGCCAGCAGTGAGCTCCGACAGGGGGGCTATGGCTACACCTTC
>.|TRBJ1-2|.|TRBV28
CASSWRPANYGYTF
TGTGCCAGCAGCTGGAGGCCTGCTAACTATGGCTACACCTTC
>.|TRBJ1-5|TRBD1|TRBV15
CATKDGQGGNQPQHF
TGTGCCACCAAAGATGGACAGGGAGGTAATCAGCCCCAGCATTTT
>.|TRBJ1-2|.|TRBV2
CASSESSLATYGYTF
TGTGCCAGCAGTGAAAGTTCGCTTGCTACCTATGGCTACACCTTC
>.|TRBJ1-2|TRBD1|TRBV5-6
CASSWLGTGDGYTF
TGTGCCAGCAGCTGGCTCGGGACAGGTGATGGCTACACCTTC
>.|TRBJ1-6|.|TRBV6-1
CASRWTGDNSPLHF
TGTGCCAGCAGGTGGACGGGGGATAATTCACCCCTCCACTTT
>.|TRBJ2-5|TRBD1|TRBV18
CASSRTGGGQETQYF
TGTGCCAGCTCACGGACAGGGGGCGGACAAGAGACCCAGTACTTC
>.|TRBJ1-1|TRBD1|TRBV4-2
CASSQTGINTEAFF
TGTGCCAGCAGCCAGACAGGGATTAACACTGAAGCTTTCTTT
>.|TRBJ1-1|.|TRBV5-4
CASSVPGVEAFF
TGTGCCAGCAGCGTGCCCGGGGTTGAAGCTTTCTTT
>.|TRBJ2-7|.|TRBV27
CASRLASAYEQYF
TGTGCCAGCAGGCTTGCTAGCGCCTACGAGCAGTACTTC
>.|TRBJ2-7|TRBD1|TRBV25-1
CATWDRGPGEQYF
TGTGCCACCTGGGACAGGGGGCCCGGCGAGCAGTACTTC
>.|TRBJ1-1|.|TRBV28
CASSVPGEAFF
TGTGCCAGCAGTGTACCGGGTGAAGCTTTCTTT
>.|TRBJ2-4|.|TRBV29-1
CSVERGAENIQYF
TGCAGCGTTGAACGGGGGGCGGAAAACATTCAGTACTTC
>few|TRBJ2-1|TRBD2|TRBV2
CASRVLAGGKSEQFF
TGTGCCAGCAGAGTACTAGCGGGGGGGAAGAGTGAGCAGTTCTTC
>.|TRBJ2-2|TRBD2|TRBV6-4
CASSDSVTSGLNTGELFF
TGTGCCAGCAGTGACTCTGTGACTAGCGGGTTGAACACCGGGGAGCTGTTTTTT
>.|TRBJ1-5|.|TRBV7-8
CASSLGFVEYSNQPQHF
TGTGCCAGCAGCTTAGGTTTCGTAGAGTATAGCAATCAGCCCCAGCATTTT
>.|TRBJ2-7|.|TRBV27
CASSFSHRSSYEQYF
TGTGCCAGCAGTTTCTCTCACAGGAGCTCCTACGAGCAGTACTTC
>.|TRBJ2-7|TRBD1|TRBV6-5
CASSYMTGDYEQYF
TGTGCCAGCAGTTACATGACAGGGGACTACGAGCAGTACTTC
>.|TRBJ1-2|TRBD1|TRBV6-1
CASSEARQGHNYGYTF
TGTGCCAGCAGTGAAGCGAGACAGGGCCATAACTATGGCTACACCTTC
>.|TRBJ2-7|TRBD1|TRBV2
CASRQGTYEQYF
TGTGCCAGCAGACAGGGGACCTACGAGCAGTACTTC
>.|TRBJ2-1|TRBD2|TRBV7-6
CASSTTRTSGDNEQFF
TGTGCCAGCAGCACAACCCGGACTAGCGGGGACAATGAGCAGTTCTTC
>.|TRBJ2-1|TRBD2|TRBV7-8
CASSLNSAGGGVAYNEQFF
TGTGCCAGCAGCTTGAACTCGGCGGGGGGAGGTGTTGCCTACAATGAGCAGTTCTTC
>.|TRBJ2-7|.|TRBV4-2
CASSQDTSSPYEQYF
TGTGCCAGCAGCCAAGATACGTCCAGTCCTTACGAGCAGTACTTC
>.|TRBJ1-1|.|TRBV7-8
CASSLAANTEAFF
TGTGCCAGCAGCTTAGCGGCCAACACTGAAGCTTTCTTT
>.|TRBJ2-7|.|TRBV11-2
CASRSGVKTYEQYF
TGTGCCAGCAGGTCAGGGGTAAAAACCTACGAGCAGTACTTC
>.|TRBJ2-5|.|TRBV5-1
CASSLAAGKETQYF
TGCGCCAGCAGCTTGGCGGCAGGGAAAGAGACCCAGTACTTC
>.|TRBJ2-7|TRBD1|TRBV29-1
CSVRPGGTGTYEQYF
TGCAGCGTTAGGCCAGGAGGGACAGGGACCTACGAGCAGTACTTC
>once|TRBJ2-3|.|TRBV11-2
CASSLDPSTETQYF
TGTGCCAGCAGCTTAGACCCCAGCACAGAGACGCAGTATTTT
>.|TRBJ2-5|.|TRBV4-2
CASSQSETQYF
TGTGCCAGCAGCCAAAGCGAGACCCAGTACTTC
>.|TRBJ1-1|.|TRBV19
CASRVGLNGNTEAFF
TGTGCCAGTAGAGTGGGACTCAATGGTAACACTGAAGCTTTCTTT
>.|TRBJ1-5|TRBD1|TRBV5-1
CASSFTGAPYISNQPQHF
TGCGCCAGCAGCTTCACAGGGGCTCCCTATATAAGCAATCAGCCCCAGCATTTT
>once|TRBJ2-3|.|TRBV4-1
CASSQMNRVADTQYF
TGCGCCAGCAGCCAAATGAACAGGGTCGCAGATACGCAGTATTTT
>.|TRBJ2-7|TRBD1|TRBV28
CASSAPGQLSYEQYF
TGTGCCAGCAGTGCCCCGGGACAGCTCTCCTACGAGCAGTACTTC
>.|TRBJ2-2|TRBD1|TRBV12-5
CASGLVGQAGELFF
TGTGCTAGTGGTTTGGTAGGACAGGCCGGGGAGCTGTTTTTT
>.|TRBJ1-2|TRBD1|TRBV5-1
CASSYGTGAVFGYTF
TGCGCCAGCAGCTACGGGACAGGGGCCGTGTTTGGCTACACCTTC
>.|TRBJ2-7|.|TRBV5-1
CASRRITSYEQYF
TGCGCCAGCAGGAGGATTACTAGCTACGAGCAGTACTTC
>.|TRBJ2-7|.|TRBV10-3
CAIRTGYSYEQYF
TGTGCCATCAGGACAGGCTACTCCTACGAGCAGTACTTC
>.|TRBJ2-1|TRBD2|TRBV27
CASRASGGAYNEQFF
TGTGCCAGCAGAGCTAGCGGGGGTGCCTACAATGAGCAGTTCTTC
>.|TRBJ2-7|.|TRBV7-2
CASSPSVSYEQYF
TGTGCCAGCAGTCCTAGCGTCTCCTACGAGCAGTACTTC
>.|TRBJ1-2|TRBD1|TRBV30
CAWDREYRGYTF
TGTGCCTGGGACAGGGAGTATCGTGGCTACACCTTC
>.|TRBJ2-7|.|TRBV28
CASSFPFSTGEQYF
TGTGCCAGCAGTTTCCCTTTCAGCACGGGTGAGCAGTACTTC
>once|TRBJ2-7|.|TRBV7-3
CASSLGAGVPEQYF
TGTGCCAGCAGCTTAGGGGCAGGGGTACCGGAGCAGTACTTC
>.|TRBJ2-5|TRBD2|TRBV18
CASSPLPGLAETQYF
TGTGCCAGCTCACCTCTCCCGGGACTAGCGGAGACCCAGTACTTC
>.|TRBJ2-7|TRBD1|TRBV5-1
CASSSTGAHEQYF
TGCGCCAGCAGCTCCACAGGGGCCCACGAGCAGTACTTC
>.|TRBJ1-2|.|TRBV9
CAAGGDYGYTF
TGTGCAGCCGGCGGGGACTATGGCTACACCTTC
>few|TRBJ2-3|.|TRBV18
CASSPTRSTDTQYF
TGTGCCAGCTCACCCACCAGGAGCACAGATACGCAGTATTTT
>.|TRBJ1-5|TRBD1|TRBV6-5
CASKGQGSNQPQHF
TGTGCCAGTAAGGGACAGGGGAGCAATCAGCCCCAGCATTTT
>.|TRBJ2-1|TRBD2|TRBV27
CASSHHSTSGGVNEQFF
TGTGCCAGCAGTCACCATTCGACTAGCGGGGGTGTAAATGAGCAGTTCTTC
>.|TRBJ2-5|TRBD1|TRBV5-4
CASSTGDRGEETQYF
TGTGCCAGCAGCACCGGGGACAGGGGCGAAGAGACCCAGTACTTC